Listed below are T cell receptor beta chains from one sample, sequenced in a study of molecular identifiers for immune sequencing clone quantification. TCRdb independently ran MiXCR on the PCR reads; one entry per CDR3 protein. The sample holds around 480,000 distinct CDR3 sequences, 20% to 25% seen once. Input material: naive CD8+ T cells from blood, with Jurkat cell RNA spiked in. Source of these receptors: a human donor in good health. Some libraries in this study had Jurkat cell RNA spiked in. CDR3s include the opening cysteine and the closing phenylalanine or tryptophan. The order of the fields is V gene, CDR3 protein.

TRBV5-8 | CASSWDATDNSPLHF
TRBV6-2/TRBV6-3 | CASSKSETRGYEQYF
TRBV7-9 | CASSLERGAVLETQYF
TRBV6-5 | CASGVWSTGADTQYF
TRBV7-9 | CASSLEGQPQHF
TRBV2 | CASSVTSGGAVADTQYF
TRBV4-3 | CASSQDRNSLYEKLFF
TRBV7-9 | CASSLLGGDEQYF
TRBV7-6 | CASSLGTSAGDTQYF
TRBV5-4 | CASSLVEGNTDTQYF
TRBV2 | CASSVEGSSYNEQFF
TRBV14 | CASSQDEGNEKLFF
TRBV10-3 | CATGGTGGFEQYF
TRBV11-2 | CAREIAGEAFF
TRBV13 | CASSFGVRAYEQYF
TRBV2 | CASSDEGARGARTDTQYF
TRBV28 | CASRDRGENEQFF
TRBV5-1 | CASSWGDHTYEQYF
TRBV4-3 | CASQADRGVSTGANVLTF
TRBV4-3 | CASSQDTTGRVGETQYF
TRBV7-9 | CASSIKGLGQETQYF
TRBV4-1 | CASSQEPGTRSEQYF
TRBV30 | CAWDTGGFSYEQYF
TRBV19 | CASSGYEGHPEQYF
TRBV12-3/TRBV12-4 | CASSFKLWGRNTEAFF
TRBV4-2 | CASSHTGDAEAFF
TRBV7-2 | CASSFDRVEETQYF
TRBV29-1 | CSVLTATNTEAFF
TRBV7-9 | CASSLSSPEAFF
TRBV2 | CVSSSGSSYEQYF
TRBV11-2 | CASRLDTLRCGVQETQYF
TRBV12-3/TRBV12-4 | CASSFGYEQHF
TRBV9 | CASSVGVSSTDTQYF
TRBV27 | CASRVDRARQETQYF
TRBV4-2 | CASTPTGNGANVLTF
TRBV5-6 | CASSWGQGSYEQYF
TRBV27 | CASSLAPGALEQYF
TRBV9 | CASSPGLGGYEQYF
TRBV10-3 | CAIRLDLTDTQYF
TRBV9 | CASSPQGSSYEQYF
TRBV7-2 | CASSFTGGRLGSTDTQYF
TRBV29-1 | CSVGGPGGSYEQYF
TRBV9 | CASSAALYMGDTQYF
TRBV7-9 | CASSQGSGPYTDTQYF
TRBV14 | CASSHFASGIENEQFF
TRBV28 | CASSTTGGGYEQYF
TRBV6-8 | CASSNNGGPPNEKLFF
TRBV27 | CASRGGTGDSLGDTQYF
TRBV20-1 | CSAPSGRASDTQYF